One and the same sample provided the 27 T cell receptor beta chains below, sequenced in a study of graft-versus-host responses after intestinal transplantation. Processed graft tissue released its intraepithelial and lamina propria lymphocytes. Measured with immunoSEQ multiplex PCR; TCRdb has only the in-frame clones, and not every one. The sample contains roughly 5,600 clones, 65% to 80% of which appear only once. The sample was ileum tissue, taken 220 to 240 days after intestinal transplant. Source of these receptors: a human patient who received an intestinal transplant, so some T cells may come from the graft donor.

CDR3 amino acids: CASSWGQSSYEQYF. The CDR3 DNA reads as TGTGCCAGTAGTTGGGGACAGAGCTCCTACGAGCAGTACTTC. This sequence joins TRBV19 and TRBJ2-5, with 7 bases identical to TRBD1. The end of the DNA aligns better with TRBJ2-7, so the J call may be wrong. Germline V gene data show CDR1 as LNHDA and CDR2 as SQIVND (reference sequence). This CDR3 is built from 14 residues.

This chain joins TRBV6-5 and TRBJ2-4; D is ambiguous. Trimming took off 7 bases at V and 6 bases at J, with 16 bases between the two ends. The CDR3 covers 14 residues. From germline, CDR1 is MNHEY and CDR2 SVGAGI. The CDR3 loop is CASTPERAVNIQYF. The CDR3 DNA sequence: TGTGCCAGCACGCCGGAAAGGGCCGTAAACATTCAGTACTTC.

V gene TRBV30 combines with J gene TRBJ2-7; D not resolved. Germline CDR1 GTSNPN, CDR2 SVGIG (reference sequence). The CDR3 contains 12 residues. V was clipped by 4 bases and J by 0 bases, with 7 bases between them. In DNA form, the CDR3 reads TGTGCCTGGAACACCGACTCCTACGAGCAGTACTTC. Encoded protein: CAWNTDSYEQYF.

The gene calls are TRBV7-9 and TRBJ1-4; 7 nucleotides agree with TRBD1. The V gene's germline CDR1 is SEHNR and CDR2 FQNEAQ (reference sequence). Trimming at V came to 1 base and at J to 2 bases, leaving 4 bases not matched to a gene. CDR3 length: 16 amino acids. In DNA form, the CDR3 reads TGTGCCAGCAGCTTAGAACAGGGGATGACTAATGAAAAACTGTTTTTT. Translated, it gives CASSLEQGMTNEKLFF. Complete variable domain (other parts from reference TRBV7-9 and TRBJ1-4): DTGVSQNPRHKITKRGQNVTFRCDPISEHNRLYWYRQTLGQGPEFLTYFQNEAQLEKSRLLSDRFSAERPKGSFSTLEIQRTEQGDSAMYLCASSLEQGMTNEKLFFGSGTQLSVL.

This clone came up a few times. The gene calls are TRBV27 and TRBJ2-7, with D tentatively TRBD1 (5 bases). V lost 5 bases and J 0 bases, leaving 8 bases between the germline ends. The CDR3 runs to 13 residues. The germline CDR1 and CDR2 sequences are MNHEY and SMNVEV (reference sequence). CDR3 sequence: CASSQGPSYEQYF. The DNA for the CDR3 is TGTGCCAGCAGTCAGGGCCCCTCCTACGAGCAGTACTTC.

The chain joins TRBV10-3 to TRBJ2-2; possibly TRBD2 for D (6 bases). CDR1 and CDR2 from the germline V gene are ENHRY and SYGVKD. V was cut by 5 bases and J by 6 bases, with 16 bases left in between. There are 15 residues in the CDR3. The CDR3 loop is CAISPQLASAGELFF. The CDR3 region has the DNA TGTGCCATCAGTCCTCAACTAGCATCGGCCGGGGAGCTGTTTTTT.

V and J are TRBV30 and TRBJ2-5; 8 bases line up with TRBD2. V dropped 4 bases and J dropped 5; count of bases not matched to a gene: 15. This CDR3 region has 16 residues. CDR1 and CDR2 from the germline V gene are GTSNPN and SVGIG (reference sequence). The CDR3 DNA sequence: TGTGCCTGGACTCGGGGGGTCGCGGGGGGACGCGAGACCCAGTACTTC. It yields the protein CAWTRGVAGGRETQYF. Full variable domain (remainder filled in from reference TRBV30 and TRBJ2-5): SQTIHQWPATLVQPVGSPLSLECTVEGTSNPNLYWYRQAAGRGLQLLFYSVGIGQISSEVPQNLSASRPQDRQFILSSKKLLLSDSGFYLCAWTRGVAGGRETQYFGPGTRLLVL.

CDR3 region: CASSLEGGHGTLTYEQYF. CDR3 bases: TGTGCCAGCAGCTTGGAAGGTGGGCACGGGACACTTACCTACGAGCAGTACTTC. The chain joins TRBV5-4 to TRBJ2-7; D may be TRBD1 (6 bases). Germline loops: CDR1 SGHNT, CDR2 YYREEE (reference sequence). V was clipped by 0 bases and J by 2 bases, with 21 bases between them. The CDR3 loop spans 18 amino acids.

V and J are TRBV11-2 and TRBJ1-5, with 7 bases matching TRBD1. Germline loops: CDR1 SGHAT, CDR2 FQNNGV. The CDR3 runs to 15 residues. Trimming at V came to 4 bases and at J to 1 base, leaving 4 bases not matched to a gene. CDR3 sequence: CASSSQGVSNQPQHF. CDR3 DNA sequence: TGTGCCAGCAGCTCCCAGGGGGTAAGCAATCAGCCCCAGCATTTT.

In this sample, this clone turned up once. This rearrangement joins TRBV4-1 to TRBJ1-2, with D maybe TRBD1 (6 bases). The CDR3 is 13 residues long. Per the germline V gene, CDR1 is MGHRA and CDR2 is YSYEKL. Trimming removed 4 bases from V and 4 bases from J, with 10 bases in between. The CDR3 DNA sequence: TGCGCCAGCAGCCTACTACAGGGCTATGGCTACACCTTC. This translates into CASSLLQGYGYTF.

The chain's CDR3 is CASSFGGNPSYEQYF. Here the CDR3 DNA reads TGTGCCAGCAGCTTTGGCGGGAACCCGTCCTACGAGCAGTACTTC. The chain links TRBV5-4 to TRBJ2-7, with a tentative D call TRBD2 (6 bases). The CDR3 runs 15 residues. V was trimmed by 2 bases and J by 1 base, leaving 13 bases between them. Germline V CDR1 and CDR2: SGHNT, YYREEE (reference sequence).

This clone was detected only a few times. The CDR3 bases are TGTGCCAGTAGTATTGGAGGGTCTCGGAATGAAAAACTGTTTTTT. Its protein is CASSIGGSRNEKLFF. The rearrangement links TRBV19 to TRBJ1-4, with D unclear. The germline CDR1 and CDR2 sequences are LNHDA and SQIVND (reference sequence). V lost 3 bases to trimming and J lost 5 bases, with 13 bases between them. The CDR3 spans 15 residues.

The chain carries TRBV9 and TRBJ2-1; D tentatively fits TRBD1 or TRBD2 (7 bases each). In germline, CDR1 is SGDLS, CDR2 YYNGEE. This CDR3 is built from 16 residues. The V end was cut by 10 bases, the J end by 7 bases, with 27 bases between. The DNA for the CDR3 is TGTGCCCGCCGCGAGGGGGCGGGGGCCGCCGGGAATGAGCAGTTCTTC. This encodes CARREGAGAAGNEQFF.

The rearrangement uses TRBV6-8 and TRBJ1-5; possibly TRBD1 for D (5 bases). The CDR3 is made up of 11 amino acids. CDR1 is MNHGY, CDR2 SAAAGT, per germline. CDR3 in DNA: TGTGTTGACAGCCTGAATCAGCCCCAGCATTTT. Amino acids: CVDSLNQPQHF.

The chain couples TRBV4-1 to TRBJ1-5, with unresolved D. Germline V lookup: CDR1 MGHRA, CDR2 YSYEKL. V dropped 0 bases and J dropped 6 bases, with 12 bases sitting between them. CDR3 size: 15 residues. CDR3 sequence (DNA): TGCGCCAGCAGCCAAGACGCCCAGGCGAGTCAGCCCCAGCATTTT. Its translation is CASSQDAQASQPQHF.

The rearrangement links TRBV6-4 to TRBJ1-2; 7 bases are shared with TRBD1. Losses at the gene ends were 4 bases for V and 7 bases for J; bases not matched to a gene: 0. Germline V CDR1 and CDR2: MRHNA, SNTAGT. The CDR3 is 11 amino acids. This chain's CDR3 is CASSGQGGYTF. In DNA form, the CDR3 reads TGTGCCAGCAGTGGACAGGGTGGCTACACCTTC.

The gene calls are TRBV28 and TRBJ1-2; 8 nucleotides match TRBD1. This CDR3 has 19 amino acids. The germline V gene has CDR1 MDHEN and CDR2 SYDVKM. V lost 4 bases to trimming and J lost 0 bases; unmatched junction nucleotides: 16. In nucleotides, the CDR3 is TGTGCCAGCAGTTCGTGGAGCCGGACAGCCAGGGGGCCTAACTATGGCTACACCTTC. Its translation: CASSSWSRTARGPNYGYTF.

This chain uses TRBV5-1 with TRBJ1-4; 10 positions agree with TRBD1. V lost 0 bases, J lost 8 bases, and 7 bases stayed unmatched. The CDR3 length is 16 residues. Germline V gives CDR1 SGHRS, CDR2 YFSETQ. The CDR3 DNA follows: TGCGCCAGCAGCTTGGGACAGGGGGCTCGGGAGGAAAAACTGTTTTTT. Encoded protein: CASSLGQGAREEKLFF.

The genes are TRBV6-6 and TRBJ2-3, with D hard to call. CDR1 is MNHNY, CDR2 SVGAGI, per germline (reference sequence). CDR3 length: 13 residues. V shed 9 bases and J shed 2 bases, with 12 bases lying between them. The CDR3 here is CARQDGDTDTQYF. CDR3 sequence (DNA): TGTGCCAGGCAGGATGGGGACACAGATACGCAGTATTTT.

Comment on this clone: An end of the junction differs from the germline gene, which may be a read error. The V gene is TRBV10-3, the J gene TRBJ1-6; D perhaps matches TRBD1 (6 bases). Germline assignment: CDR1 ENHRY and CDR2 SYGVKD. This CDR3 is 14 amino acids long. CDR3: CASSYGDTVSPLHF. The CDR3, as DNA: TGTGCCAGCAGTTACGGGGACACGGTTTCACCCCTCCACTTT.

This clone was picked up one time. This chain links TRBV2 with TRBJ2-6, with D maybe TRBD1 (5 bases). This CDR3 comprises 16 residues. CDR1 and CDR2 (germline): SNHLY, FYNNEI. The ends were cut back, 3 bases at V and 0 bases at J, with 9 bases in the middle. The CDR3 coding sequence is TGTGCCAGCAGTGATTTGGGGCTCTCTGGGGCCAACGTCCTGACTTTC. Encoded protein: CASSDLGLSGANVLTF.

V gene TRBV4-2 combines with J gene TRBJ1-2, with 10 bases lining up with TRBD1. CDR1 is LGHNA and CDR2 is YNFKEQ in the germline V gene. The J segment lost 7 bases and the V segment lost 3 bases, leaving 14 bases of the junction unmatched. CDR3 length equals 17 residues. CDR3 DNA: TGTGCCAGCAGCCAGTTTCTCGGAGACAGGGGGCTGGGTGGCTACACCTTC. Protein product: CASSQFLGDRGLGGYTF.

This clone was recorded a few times. This chain links TRBV7-9 with TRBJ1-6; D not resolved. V was shortened by 0 bases and J by 3 bases, with 6 bases between the two germline ends. The CDR3 has 15 amino acids. From germline, CDR1 is SEHNR and CDR2 FQNEAQ (reference sequence). CDR3: CASSLAEHYNSPLHF. The CDR3 DNA follows: TGTGCCAGCAGCTTAGCGGAGCACTATAATTCACCCCTCCACTTT.

This clone occurred a few times. This rearrangement joins TRBV7-8 to TRBJ1-6; perhaps TRBD1 as D (5 bases). This CDR3 spans 13 amino acids. CDR1 and CDR2 (germline): SGHVS, FQNEAQ. Trimming took 6 bases from V and 10 from J, leaving 13 bases between them. CDR3 protein: CASSPGYGSPLHF. CDR3 nucleotide sequence: TGTGCCAGCAGTCCAGGGTATGGGTCACCCCTCCACTTT.

The chain joins TRBV28 to TRBJ2-2, with 9 bases fitting TRBD2. The V segment lost 6 bases and the J segment 3 bases; nucleotides outside the gene matches: 8. This CDR3 region has 16 residues. The germline V gene encodes CDR1 MDHEN and CDR2 SYDVKM. CDR3 in DNA: TGTGCCAGCAGCTCCGGGACTAGCCTATACACCGGGGAGCTGTTTTTT. Encoded protein: CASSSGTSLYTGELFF.

The CDR3 sequence is CASSYTQAEQYF. The DNA of the CDR3 is TGTGCCAGCAGTTACACACAGGCAGAGCAGTACTTC. The chain carries TRBV6-5 and TRBJ2-7; tentatively, D is TRBD1 (5 bases). The CDR3 has 12 residues. Germline V gene data show CDR1 as MNHEY and CDR2 as SVGAGI. V shed 2 bases and J shed 7 bases, with 9 bases lying between them.

This rearrangement joins TRBV6-4 to TRBJ2-3, with TRBD1 identical over 12 bases. Germline-derived CDR1 and CDR2 are MRHNA and SNTAGT. This CDR3 comprises 15 residues. V shed 2 bases and J 4 bases; nucleotides not matched to a gene: 1. This CDR3 is CASSDGTGGADTQYF. CDR3 in DNA: TGTGCCAGCAGTGACGGGACAGGGGGCGCAGATACGCAGTATTTT.